This paragraph covers one T cell receptor (beta chain) sequence. Its antigen is as yet unknown. Primers for the PCR totalled 60 Vbeta and 13 Jbeta. Libraries were prepared by immunoSEQ multiplex PCR; TCRdb keeps only in-frame clonotypes and omits some of them. The sample lists approximately 100,000 clones; 65% to 85% were seen once. Germline CDR1 PRHDT, CDR2 FYEKMQ (reference sequence). V dropped 6 bases and J dropped 4 bases, with 10 bases sitting between them. CDR3 length equals 12 residues. The data are from a study of cytomegalovirus exposure and HLA in healthy donors. Turning to the study itself: In a previous analysis, some 110 million unique TCR beta sequences were found from about 179 million T cells. Study results and caveats: In vitro work confirmed that a few CMV-associated chains recognize CMV antigens.

Specimen: PBMCs. The chain has TRBV13 and TRBJ2-7; D unresolved. This TCR was sampled from a male donor in good health and CMV-seropositive. DNA of the CDR3: TGTGCCAGCAGTTCCCAGGTTTACGAGCAGTACTTC. The encoded protein is CASSSQVYEQYF.